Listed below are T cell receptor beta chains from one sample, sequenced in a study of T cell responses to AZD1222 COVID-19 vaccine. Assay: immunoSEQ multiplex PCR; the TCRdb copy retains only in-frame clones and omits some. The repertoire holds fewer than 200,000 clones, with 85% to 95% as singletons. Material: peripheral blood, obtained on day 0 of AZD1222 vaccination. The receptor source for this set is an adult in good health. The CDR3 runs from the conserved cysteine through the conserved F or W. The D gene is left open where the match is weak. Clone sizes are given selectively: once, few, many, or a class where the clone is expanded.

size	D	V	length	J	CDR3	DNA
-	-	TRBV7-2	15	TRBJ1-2	CASSLAAFLGSGYTF	TGTGCCAGCAGCTTAGCGGCATTCCTGGGGTCTGGCTACACCTTC
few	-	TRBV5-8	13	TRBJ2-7	CASSPLDTYEQYF	TGTGCCAGCAGTCCACTGGACACCTACGAGCAGTACTTC
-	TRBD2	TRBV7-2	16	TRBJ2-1	CASSLPESGRGDEQFF	TGTGCCAGCAGCTTACCCGAGAGCGGGAGAGGCGATGAGCAGTTCTTC
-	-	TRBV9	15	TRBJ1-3	CASSVRGSSGNTIYF	TGTGCCAGCAGCGTACGCGGGAGCTCTGGAAACACCATATATTTT
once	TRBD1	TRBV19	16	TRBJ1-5	CASSSGQGGRNQPQHF	TGTGCCAGTTCAAGCGGGCAAGGGGGCCGCAATCAGCCCCAGCATTTT
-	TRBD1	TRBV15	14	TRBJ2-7	CATSREQGAHEQYF	TGTGCCACCAGCAGAGAACAGGGGGCGCACGAGCAGTACTTC
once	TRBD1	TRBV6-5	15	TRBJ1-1	CASSYSRDRLTEAFF	TGTGCCAGCAGTTACTCGAGGGACAGACTCACTGAAGCTTTCTTT
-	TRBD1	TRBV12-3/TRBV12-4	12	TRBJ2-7	CASSGRGPEQYF	TGTGCCAGCAGTGGCAGGGGGCCTGAGCAGTACTTC
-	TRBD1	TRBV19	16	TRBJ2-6	CASTDRFLSGANVLTF	TGTGCCAGTACGGACAGGTTCCTCTCTGGGGCCAACGTCCTGACTTTC
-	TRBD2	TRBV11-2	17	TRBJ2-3	CASSPGLAGRSTDTQYF	TGTGCCAGCAGCCCGGGACTAGCGGGAAGAAGCACAGATACGCAGTATTTT
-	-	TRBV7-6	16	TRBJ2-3	CASSALALTLTDTQYF	TGTGCCAGCAGCGCTCTAGCGTTAACTCTCACAGATACGCAGTATTTT
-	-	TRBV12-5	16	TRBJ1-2	CASGLDPGRVNYGYTF	TGTGCTAGTGGTTTGGATCCAGGGAGAGTTAACTATGGCTACACCTTC
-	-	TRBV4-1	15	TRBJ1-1	CASSQVEGMNTEAFF	TGCGCCAGCAGCCAAGTCGAAGGAATGAACACTGAAGCTTTCTTT
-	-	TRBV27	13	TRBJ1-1	CASSLSRNTEAFF	TGTGCCAGCAGTTTAAGTAGAAACACTGAAGCTTTCTTT
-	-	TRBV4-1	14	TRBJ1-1	CASSQAPANTEAFF	TGCGCCAGCAGCCAAGCACCAGCGAACACTGAAGCTTTCTTT
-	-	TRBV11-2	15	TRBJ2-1	CASSLGGSSYNEQFF	TGTGCCAGCAGCTTAGGGGGTAGCTCCTACAATGAGCAGTTCTTC
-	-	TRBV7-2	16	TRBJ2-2	CASSPLTGENTGELFF	TGTGCCAGCAGCCCTTTGACGGGGGAGAACACCGGGGAGCTGTTTTTT
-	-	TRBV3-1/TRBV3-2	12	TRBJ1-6	CASSQPYSPLHF	TGTGCCAGCAGCCAACCCTATTCCCCCCTCCACTTT
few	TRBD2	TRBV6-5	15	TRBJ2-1	CASSYTRTSGSEQFF	TGTGCCAGCAGTTACACCCGGACTAGCGGGAGTGAGCAGTTCTTC
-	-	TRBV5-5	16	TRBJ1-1	CASSLEGRIRGTEAFF	TGTGCCAGCAGCTTGGAAGGACGGATAAGAGGAACTGAAGCTTTCTTT
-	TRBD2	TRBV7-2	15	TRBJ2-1	CASSSLGGTYNEQFF	TGTGCCAGCAGCTCGTTGGGAGGGACCTACAATGAGCAGTTCTTC
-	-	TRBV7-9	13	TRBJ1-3	CASSLAEWSTIYF	TGTGCCAGCAGCTTAGCGGAGTGGAGCACCATATATTTT
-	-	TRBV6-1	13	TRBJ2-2	CASSGRWTGELFF	TGTGCCAGCAGTGGGAGGTGGACCGGGGAGCTGTTTTTT
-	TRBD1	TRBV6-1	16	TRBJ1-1	CASSEVGRGPNTEAFF	TGTGCCAGCAGTGAAGTAGGCAGGGGGCCGAACACTGAAGCTTTCTTT
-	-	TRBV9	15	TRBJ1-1	CASSVGPLPNTEAFF	TGTGCCAGCAGCGTGGGACCGCTTCCGAACACTGAAGCTTTCTTT
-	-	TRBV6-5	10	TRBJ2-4	CASGVGIQYF	TGTGCCAGCGGGGTGGGCATTCAGTACTTC
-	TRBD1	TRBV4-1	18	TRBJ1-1	CASSQGGQGAVRDTEAFF	TGCGCCAGCAGCCAAGGGGGGCAGGGGGCAGTCAGGGACACTGAAGCTTTCTTT
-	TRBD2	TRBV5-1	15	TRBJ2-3	CASSLGSGSKDTQYF	TGCGCCAGCAGCTTGGGGAGCGGGAGCAAAGATACGCAGTATTTT
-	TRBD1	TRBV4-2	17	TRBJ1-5	CASSPDSGGSSNQPQHF	TGTGCCAGCAGCCCCGATTCAGGGGGGTCCAGCAATCAGCCCCAGCATTTT
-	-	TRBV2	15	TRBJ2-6	CASRQDSVGANVLTF	TGTGCCAGCAGACAGGACTCGGTAGGGGCCAACGTCCTGACTTTC
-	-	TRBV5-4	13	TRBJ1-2	CASSLGTDYGYTF	TGTGCCAGCAGCTTGGGGACAGACTATGGCTACACCTTC